These T cell receptor beta chains were read from a single sample in a study of vaccination and CD4 T cells after COVID-19. TCRdb called the PCR reads again in MiXCR, with one record for every CDR3 protein. The sample yields under 25,000 distinct CDR3 sequences, 55% seen once. For these receptors, no antigen is known. Material: CD4+ T cells from blood, cultured in vitro. These receptor sequences come from a human donor who had recovered from COVID-19. Each CDR3 is given without its conserved first and last residue.

cdr3_length v_call cdr3_aa
13 TRBV20-1 SARFQGVSSYEQY
12 TRBV5-4 ASSRDIGAYEQY
14 TRBV24-1 ATSDLLLAGVYEQY
12 TRBV12-3/TRBV12-4 ASSARGSTYEQY
10 TRBV6-1 ASRMGGYEQY
12 TRBV10-3 AISESMGDYGYT
13 TRBV6-1 ASSSSGRPRWEQY
11 TRBV20-1 SARDHRAEEQY
13 TRBV24-1 ATLDSSYDTGELF
11 TRBV30 AGDPGGGNTIY
15 TRBV5-1 ASSSDPTSGFSYEQY
14 TRBV12-3/TRBV12-4 ASSPTGQFSNQPQH
12 TRBV27 ASSLRGYDTEAF
10 TRBV4-2 ASSAMNYGYT
13 TRBV12-3/TRBV12-4 ASSLVVRGSTEAF
10 TRBV20-1 SASGWGGTQY
11 TRBV6-1 ASSGSGTDTQY
19 TRBV19 ASSARGGTSGYEVGAGELF
12 TRBV5-1 ASSFGGLGTEAF
14 TRBV6-2/TRBV6-3 ASSATDRGGNQPQH
13 TRBV20-1 SASLGQGVWYGYT
13 TRBV5-4 ASSLGGGNGGTQY
14 TRBV5-4 ASSLDRARGTDTQY
13 TRBV14 ASSQDLQGTDGYT
13 TRBV12-3/TRBV12-4 ASRSRRRGGDTQY
14 TRBV5-1 ASSVSGTSYGETQY